The sequence of this T cell receptor beta chain was determined in a study of PD-L1 blockade in urothelial cancer. This CDR3 has 15 residues. V was cut by 5 bases and J by 8 bases, with 16 bases left in between. The germline CDR1 and CDR2 sequences are MNHEY and SVGAGI. TCRdb's copy holds only in-frame clones and misses some; the assay was immunoSEQ multiplex PCR. The sample has tens of thousands of clones; approximately 86% are singletons. This clone was seen only once. The chain recombines TRBV6-5 with TRBJ1-6, with D maybe TRBD1 (6 bases). The sample was PBMCs, taken around atezolizumab (anti-PD-L1) treatment. The clonotype comes from a woman in her sixties or seventies with urothelial cancer. The CDR3 here is CASSRTAKGDSPLHF. The CDR3 DNA follows: TGTGCCAGCAGTAGGACAGCTAAGGGGGATTCACCCCTCCACTTT.